This TCR beta chain was sequenced in a study of T cell responses to AZD1222 COVID-19 vaccine. Study findings and constraints: Just a handful of AZD1222 recipients were seropositive at baseline. Increased Spike-specific TCR breadth and depth were observed after two AZD1222 doses. Regions 160-218 and 743-854 dominated among vaccine-associated CD4 TCRs spanning spike. Repertoire sampling was restricted to post-peak T cell response timepoints.

After removal of 3 bases from V and 3 bases from J, the junction contained 4 bases not matched to a gene. Germline V lookup: CDR1 SNHLY, CDR2 FYNNEI. The CDR3 is 15 amino acids. TCRdb's table, derived via immunoSEQ multiplex PCR, lists solely in-frame clones and lacks some. The table shows around 120,000 clones, with about 92% occurring only once. On this clone: Its specificity is not known.

The genes are TRBV2 and TRBJ2-1; 8 bases line up with TRBD2. The TCR originated in an adult in good health. The source material was peripheral blood, sampled on day 0 of AZD1222 vaccination. As DNA, the CDR3 is TGTGCCAGCAGTGACTCGGGGGGGGTCTACAATGAGCAGTTCTTC. Amino acids: CASSDSGGVYNEQFF.